This T cell receptor (beta chain) was identified during a study of blood T cell repertoires in COVID-19. For the study at large: From the United States, Italy and Spain came samples of acute and convalescent COVID-19.

The CDR3 is 14 residues long. Trimming pared 4 bases from V and 7 bases from J, leaving 14 bases between. Germline V lookup: CDR1 MGHRA, CDR2 YSYEKL. Authors' data handling: Reference gene primer amplification gave estimated nucleated cell counts. Measured with immunoSEQ multiplex PCR; TCRdb has only the in-frame clones, and not every one. V and J calls and clone size follow that table, whereas D and trimming were derived from the DNA. The sample has 50,000 or so clones; around 85% are singletons. The V gene is TRBV4-1, the J gene TRBJ1-5; no definite D call. This clonotype was obtained from a human donor in a cohort sampled during active COVID-19. Source material: peripheral blood. CDR3 bases: TGCGCCAGCAGCCCAACGGGGAGAGGCCAGCCCCAGCATTTT. It codes for CASSPTGRGQPQHF.